This TCR beta chain was sequenced in a study of blood T cell repertoires in COVID-19. Study background: T cells, B-cell-depleted T cells, or PBMCs supplied cDNA or gDNA.

CDR1 is LNHDA and CDR2 is SQIVND in the germline V gene (reference sequence). The V and J ends lost 3 bases and 0 bases respectively, with 12 bases between them. The CDR3 length is 16 residues. In the original analysis: Estimation of nucleated cell counts was performed using reference gene primer amplification. Clones were read by immunoSEQ multiplex PCR, and TCRdb kept only the in-frame ones, dropping some. V, J and clone size are those of that table, while D and trimming were read from the DNA. Of 400,000 or so clones listed, around 89% are singletons. Living in under 30 US areas, the participants were between roughly 18 and 90 years of age. Recovered status applied to Cohort 3 donors who had two consecutive negative PCRs. It also applied to those with clearance or with symptom resolution.

This clonotype was sampled from a man aged 25 to 45 who had recovered from COVID-19. V usage is TRBV19 and J usage is TRBJ1-5; D remains ambiguous. Sequencing input: PBMCs or T cells enriched from blood (not recorded which). The DNA of the CDR3 is TGTGCCAGTAGTATTGGTCAGTACTATAGCAATCAGCCCCAGCATTTT. Amino acids: CASSIGQYYSNQPQHF. The full variable domain, in which reference TRBV19 and TRBJ1-5 provide the parts outside the CDR3, is DGGITQSPKYLFRKEGQNVTLSCEQNLNHDAMYWYRQDPGQGLRLIYYSQIVNDFQKGDIAEGYSVSREKKESFPLTVTSAQKNPTAFYLCASSIGQYYSNQPQHFGDGTRLSIL.